This T cell receptor beta chain stems from a study of T cell changes during pregnancy in multiple sclerosis. Data came from immunoSEQ multiplex PCR; TCRdb stores just in-frame clones and leaves some out. The sample has tens of thousands of clones; around 90% are singletons. V was cut by 5 bases and J by 3 bases, with 10 bases left in between. From germline, CDR1 is SQVTM and CDR2 ANQGSEA. The CDR3 has 12 amino acids. Sample: CD4+ T cells from peripheral blood mononuclear cells, taken in the second trimester of pregnancy. This TCR was sampled from a female donor with multiple sclerosis, enrolled in a pregnancy study. The J gene is TRBJ1-2, the V gene TRBV29-1, with D unclear. CDR3 residues: CSVRYSHYGYTF. The CDR3 coding sequence is TGCAGCGTTAGGTACAGCCACTATGGCTACACCTTC.